The next 3 T cell receptor beta chains were all read from a single sample in a study of cytomegalovirus exposure and HLA in healthy donors. TCRdb's table, derived via immunoSEQ multiplex PCR, lists solely in-frame clones and lacks some. This repertoire shows some 240,000 clones, roughly 84% found once; its top ten account for 1.5% to 2%. Sequenced: PBMCs. The receptors shown here come from a young woman in good health and CMV-seropositive.

This sequence joins TRBV9 and TRBJ2-5; D is undetermined. CDR3 length: 17 residues. Germline V CDR1 and CDR2: SGDLS, YYNGEE. V shed 3 bases and J shed 0 bases, with 18 bases lying between them. This CDR3 is CASSAAPAGSYQETQYF. CDR3 sequence (DNA): TGTGCCAGCAGCGCCGCTCCGGCAGGTTCGTACCAAGAGACCCAGTACTTC.

The J gene is TRBJ2-1, the V gene TRBV11-2; no clear D. Germline loops: CDR1 SGHAT, CDR2 FQNNGV. The CDR3 consists of 15 residues. V lost 3 bases and J 2 bases, leaving 11 bases between the germline ends. The CDR3 loop reads CASSFGEVTYNEQFF. The DNA for the CDR3 is TGTGCCAGCAGCTTCGGAGAGGTTACCTACAATGAGCAGTTCTTC. Looking up the rest from reference TRBV11-2 and TRBJ2-1 gives the full variable domain: EAGVAQSPRYKIIEKRQSVAFWCNPISGHATLYWYQQILGQGPKLLIQFQNNGVVDDSQLPKDRFSAERLKGVDSTLKIQPAKLEDSAVYLCASSFGEVTYNEQFFGPGTRLTVL.

The chain joins TRBV5-1 to TRBJ1-4; TRBD1 agrees at 8 bases. The germline V gene encodes CDR1 SGHRS and CDR2 YFSETQ. With V trimmed by 4 bases and J by 7 bases, 9 bases remained unmatched. The CDR3 totals 15 residues. The CDR3 region has the DNA TGCGCCAGCAGCCAAACAGGGGGAAAGGGTGAAAAACTGTTTTTT. This codes for CASSQTGGKGEKLFF. The whole variable domain, filled in from reference TRBV5-1 and TRBJ1-4, reads KAGVTQTPRYLIKTRGQQVTLSCSPISGHRSVSWYQQTPGQGLQFLFEYFSETQRNKGNFPGRFSGRQFSNSRSEMNVSTLELGDSALYLCASSQTGGKGEKLFFGSGTQLSVL.